Shown below are 30 T cell receptor beta chains from a single sample sequenced in a study of T cell responses to AZD1222 COVID-19 vaccine. Using immunoSEQ multiplex PCR, the repertoire was profiled, and TCRdb retains in-frame clones only, with some absent. The sample has roughly 99,000 clones; 75% to 95% are singletons. The source was peripheral blood, collected 28 days after the second AZD1222 dose. Receptors originate from an adult who received the AZD1222 COVID-19 vaccine.

This chain uses TRBV6-5 with TRBJ1-1; tentative D call: TRBD1 (5 bases). Between the trimmed V and J ends, which lost 6 bases and 0 bases, there was a span of 11 bases. The germline gives CDR1 MNHEY, CDR2 SVGAGI. CDR3 size: 14 residues. CDR3 sequence: CASREGRLNTEAFF. The CDR3 nucleotides read TGTGCCAGCAGAGAGGGGCGGTTGAACACTGAAGCTTTCTTT.

V usage is TRBV5-6 and J usage is TRBJ2-1; 14 bases fit TRBD2. The ends lost 4 bases at V and 2 bases at J; junction bases unmatched: 8. Germline lookup yields CDR1 SGHDT and CDR2 YYEEEE. This CDR3 region has 18 residues. The CDR3 coding sequence is TGTGCCAGCAGCCTCGGACTAGCGGGGGGACTCCCCTACAATGAGCAGTTCTTC. Translating gives CASSLGLAGGLPYNEQFF.

This sequence joins TRBV21-1 and TRBJ2-3; TRBD2 is taken as the D call from the table, unchecked against the DNA. TRBV21-1 is termed a pseudogene. The CDR3 loop spans 16 amino acids. The DNA of the CDR3 is TGTGCCAGCCCCCTGAAAACTAATATATTAACAGATACGCAGTATTTT. Its protein is CASPLKTNILTDTQYF.

The chain couples TRBV2 to TRBJ1-4; no firm D call. The CDR3 is made up of 15 amino acids. The germline V gene has CDR1 SNHLY and CDR2 FYNNEI. V lost 4 bases to trimming and J lost 8 bases, with 17 bases between them. The CDR3 DNA reads as TGTGCCAGCAGTGGACCCTGGACTGCAAACGAAAAACTGTTTTTT. It encodes CASSGPWTANEKLFF.

The chain employs TRBV5-1 and TRBJ2-5, with 7 bases identical to TRBD2. Unmatched junction bases numbered 8, after V lost 4 bases and J lost 2 bases. Germline CDR1 is SGHRS and CDR2 is YFSETQ. The length of the CDR3 is 15 residues. The CDR3 loop reads CASSPAVGGQETQYF. CDR3 DNA sequence: TGCGCCAGCAGCCCGGCGGTGGGAGGGCAAGAGACCCAGTACTTC.

This chain links TRBV6-1 with TRBJ1-5, with unresolved D. Germline values: CDR1 MNHNS, CDR2 SASEGT. The V gene lost 0 bases and the J gene lost 0 bases, with 9 bases spanning the gap. This CDR3 spans 16 amino acids. The CDR3 spells CASSEAGWYSNQPQHF. The CDR3 DNA is TGTGCCAGCAGTGAAGCTGGGTGGTATAGCAATCAGCCCCAGCATTTT.

J is TRBJ2-7 and V is TRBV6-5; 12 positions match TRBD2. Losses at the gene ends were 1 base for V and 4 bases for J; bases not matched to a gene: 2. Germline V gene lookup returns CDR1 MNHEY and CDR2 SVGAGI. The CDR3 extends over 15 amino acids. The CDR3 protein is CASSYWLAGGYEQYF. CDR3 DNA: TGTGCCAGCAGTTACTGGCTAGCGGGAGGGTACGAGCAGTACTTC.

The chain links TRBV10-3 to TRBJ2-2; 10 nucleotides align to TRBD2. This CDR3 has 15 residues. V dropped 8 bases and J dropped 9; count of bases not matched to a gene: 12. Per the germline V gene, CDR1 is ENHRY and CDR2 is SYGVKD. For the CDR3, the DNA is TGTGCCATCGCGCCCCCAGCGGGGGGGCCGAGGGAGCTGTTTTTT. Encoded protein: CAIAPPAGGPRELFF.

The sample holds a few counts of this clone. The chain couples TRBV5-6 to TRBJ2-2; D is unresolved. The ends were cut back, 4 bases at V and 0 bases at J, with 7 bases in the middle. Germline values: CDR1 SGHDT, CDR2 YYEEEE. This CDR3 spans 14 amino acids. In DNA form, the CDR3 reads TGTGCCAGCAGCCTGCAGTCGAACACCGGGGAGCTGTTTTTT. Its translation is CASSLQSNTGELFF.

The V call is TRBV5-4, the J call TRBJ1-2; D uncertain. Germline V gene data show CDR1 as SGHNT and CDR2 as YYREEE (reference sequence). The CDR3 extends over 16 amino acids. Trimming stripped 2 bases from V and 1 base from J, with 15 bases between. CDR3 residues: CASSLRAGWGNYGYTF. DNA for the CDR3: TGTGCCAGCAGCTTACGGGCTGGGTGGGGTAACTATGGCTACACCTTC.

V usage is TRBV14 and J usage is TRBJ2-7; D remains ambiguous. Germline V lookup: CDR1 SGHDN, CDR2 FVKESK. The CDR3 is 14 residues long. The V and J ends lost 2 bases and 0 bases respectively, with 8 bases between them. CDR3 amino acids: CASSQYVDSYEQYF. In DNA, the CDR3 is TGTGCCAGCAGCCAATACGTGGACTCCTACGAGCAGTACTTC. Full variable domain (rest looked up from reference TRBV14 and TRBJ2-7): EAGVTQFPSHSVIEKGQTVTLRCDPISGHDNLYWYRRVMGKEIKFLLHFVKESKQDESGMPNNRFLAERTGGTYSTLKVQPAELEDSGVYFCASSQYVDSYEQYFGPGTRLTVT.

The chain joins TRBV3-1 (or the pseudogene TRBV3-2) to TRBJ2-2; tentatively, D is TRBD1 (5 bases). Germline V gene data show CDR1 as LGHDT and CDR2 as YNNKEL (reference sequence). There are 16 residues in the CDR3. V shed 2 bases and J shed 0 bases, with 10 bases lying between them. CDR3 in amino acids: CASSQPREANTGELFF. Written as DNA, the CDR3 is TGTGCCAGCAGCCAACCCAGGGAAGCGAACACCGGGGAGCTGTTTTTT.

The chain combines TRBV13 with TRBJ2-2, with 7 positions matching TRBD1. Germline CDR1 reads PRHDT; CDR2 reads FYEKMQ (reference sequence). This CDR3 has 17 residues. Losses at the gene ends were 0 bases for V and 6 bases for J; bases not matched to a gene: 10. DNA of the CDR3: TGTGCCAGCAGCTTAGGCCGACAGGGCGGTGGGCCCGGGGAGCTGTTTTTT. Residues: CASSLGRQGGGPGELFF. Combining the CDR3 with reference TRBV13 and TRBJ2-2 gives the whole variable domain AAGVIQSPRHLIKEKRETATLKCYPIPRHDTVYWYQQGPGQDPQFLISFYEKMQSDKGSIPDRFSAQQFSDYHSELNMSSLELGDSALYFCASSLGRQGGGPGELFFGEGSRLTVL.

The V call is TRBV14, the J call TRBJ1-2, with D unclear. The CDR3 contains 13 residues. Germline V gene data show CDR1 as SGHDN and CDR2 as FVKESK. Trimming left V 4 bases short and J 8 bases short, with 14 bases between. The DNA of the CDR3 is TGTGCCAGCAGCCCGCAGCCACCGGGGGGCTACACCTTC. Translated: CASSPQPPGGYTF. The full variable domain, with the rest looked up from reference TRBV14 and TRBJ1-2, is EAGVTQFPSHSVIEKGQTVTLRCDPISGHDNLYWYRRVMGKEIKFLLHFVKESKQDESGMPNNRFLAERTGGTYSTLKVQPAELEDSGVYFCASSPQPPGGYTFGSGTRLTVV.

The V and J genes are TRBV4-1 and TRBJ2-5; 7 bases are a match to TRBD2. The germline V gene has CDR1 MGHRA and CDR2 YSYEKL. After removal of 5 bases from V and 1 base from J, the junction contained 4 bases not matched to a gene. This CDR3 is 14 amino acids long. In nucleotides, the CDR3 is TGCGCCAGCAGCAAATCGGGGGGCCAAGAGACCCAGTACTTC. Its translation: CASSKSGGQETQYF.

The chain joins TRBV27 to TRBJ1-3; TRBD1 agrees at 7 bases. Trimming removed 5 bases from V and 3 bases from J; junction bases left unmatched: 7. This CDR3 contains 15 residues. Germline-derived CDR1 and CDR2 are MNHEY and SMNVEV (reference sequence). CDR3 nucleotide sequence: TGTGCCAGCAGTCTCGGACAGGCCGGTGGAAACACCATATATTTT. It encodes CASSLGQAGGNTIYF.

The rearrangement links TRBV7-9 to TRBJ1-2, with 7 bases identical to TRBD1. This CDR3 region has 14 residues. With V trimmed by 5 bases and J by 5 bases, 8 bases remained unmatched. The germline gives CDR1 SEHNR, CDR2 FQNEAQ (reference sequence). The CDR3 sequence is CASSAHRGVYGYTF. The CDR3 coding sequence is TGTGCCAGCAGCGCCCACAGGGGTGTATATGGCTACACCTTC. The full variable domain, rest sourced from reference TRBV7-9 and TRBJ1-2, is DTGVSQNPRHKITKRGQNVTFRCDPISEHNRLYWYRQTLGQGPEFLTYFQNEAQLEKSRLLSDRFSAERPKGSFSTLEIQRTEQGDSAMYLCASSAHRGVYGYTFGSGTRLTVV.

V gene TRBV24-1 combines with J gene TRBJ1-5; 10 nucleotides align to TRBD1. The CDR3 is 14 amino acids. The J segment lost 3 bases and the V segment lost 7 bases, leaving 2 bases of the junction unmatched. CDR1 and CDR2 from the germline V gene are KGHDR and SFDVKD. The CDR3 DNA reads TGTGCCACCAGGGGGACAGGGGACAATCAGCCCCAGCATTTT. It encodes CATRGTGDNQPQHF.

The chain links TRBV2 to TRBJ2-7, with D possibly being TRBD1 (6 bases). Germline assignment: CDR1 SNHLY and CDR2 FYNNEI. The CDR3 loop spans 14 amino acids. V was cut by 6 bases and J by 0 bases, with 12 bases left in between. The CDR3 DNA sequence: TGTGCCAGCAGATCCCGGGACATCTCCTACGAGCAGTACTTC. Translation: CASRSRDISYEQYF.

The chain employs TRBV6-1 and TRBJ1-2, with TRBD1 matching 9 bases. CDR1 MNHNS and CDR2 SASEGT come from the germline V gene. Trimming removed 3 bases from V and 4 bases from J; junction bases left unmatched: 6. This CDR3 is built from 15 residues. CDR3 sequence reads: CASSDPGQGIYGYTF. The CDR3 region has the DNA TGTGCCAGCAGTGACCCGGGACAGGGTATCTATGGCTACACCTTC.

Here the CDR3 reads CASSFRDSLNEQFF. DNA of the CDR3: TGCGCCAGCAGCTTCCGGGACAGCCTCAATGAGCAGTTCTTC. The chain joins TRBV5-1 to TRBJ2-1, with 7 bases lining up with TRBD1. CDR1 SGHRS and CDR2 YFSETQ come from the germline V gene. The CDR3 extends over 14 amino acids. Trimming at V came to 2 bases and at J to 6 bases, leaving 5 bases not matched to a gene. Variable domain in full (rest from reference TRBV5-1 and TRBJ2-1): KAGVTQTPRYLIKTRGQQVTLSCSPISGHRSVSWYQQTPGQGLQFLFEYFSETQRNKGNFPGRFSGRQFSNSRSEMNVSTLELGDSALYLCASSFRDSLNEQFFGPGTRLTVL.

The chain couples TRBV27 to TRBJ1-5; D is perhaps TRBD1 (5 bases). The V and J ends lost 3 bases and 1 base respectively, with 10 bases between them. The germline V gene has CDR1 MNHEY and CDR2 SMNVEV (reference sequence). This CDR3 contains 15 residues. CDR3 amino acids: CASSFGGASNQPQHF. CDR3 in DNA: TGTGCCAGCAGTTTTGGAGGGGCCAGCAATCAGCCCCAGCATTTT.

The CDR3 nucleotides read TGTGCCAGCAGTGAGATACAGGGCCTAAATTCACCCCTCCACTTT. This codes for CASSEIQGLNSPLHF. The genes are TRBV2 and TRBJ1-6; perhaps TRBD1 as D (6 bases). Germline V CDR1 and CDR2: SNHLY, FYNNEI. Trimming shortened V by 3 bases and J by 7 bases, and 13 bases separated the two germline ends. The CDR3 consists of 15 residues.

The chain joins TRBV7-2 to TRBJ2-5; no clear D gene. The CDR3 runs to 9 residues. Trimming stripped 11 bases from V and 1 base from J, with 2 bases between. Germline CDR1 and CDR2: SGHTA and FQGNSA. CDR3 sequence (DNA): TGTGCCCGCCAAGAGACCCAGTACTTC. It codes for CARQETQYF.

This clone appeared once. V and J are TRBV4-3 and TRBJ2-3, with 8 nucleotides matching TRBD2. V shed 1 base, J shed 4 bases, and the junction held 7 bases outside the gene matches. The CDR3 sequence is 16 residues long. Germline CDR1 reads LGHNA; CDR2 reads YSLEER. This CDR3 is CASSQGAGLASDTQYF. CDR3 coding DNA: TGCGCCAGCAGCCAAGGGGCCGGACTAGCATCAGATACGCAGTATTTT.

The J gene is TRBJ2-7, the V gene TRBV11-2; no clear D gene. Trimming removed 1 base from V and 6 bases from J, with 7 bases in between. The V gene's germline CDR1 is SGHAT and CDR2 FQNNGV. The CDR3 is 12 residues long. The DNA for the CDR3 is TGTGCCAGCAGCTTAGTTCGGGTCGAGCAGTACTTC. Translation: CASSLVRVEQYF.

The genes are TRBV5-6 and TRBJ2-7; D might be TRBD2 (5 bases). V lost 0 bases, J lost 5 bases, and 12 bases lay in between. Per germline, CDR1 SGHDT and CDR2 YYEEEE. CDR3 length: 14 residues. CDR3 protein: CASSLASRGHEQYF. In DNA, the CDR3 is TGTGCCAGCAGCTTGGCCTCTCGGGGTCACGAGCAGTACTTC.

J is TRBJ1-2 and V is TRBV7-9, with 8 positions matching TRBD1. Germline V gene data show CDR1 as SEHNR and CDR2 as FQNEAQ (reference sequence). This CDR3 region has 15 residues. V shed 5 bases and J 8 bases; nucleotides not matched to a gene: 13. The CDR3 DNA is TGTGCCAGCAGCCTAAGGGACAGGCAGACATACGGCTACACCTTC. Translating gives CASSLRDRQTYGYTF.

Comment on this clone: Other DNA sequences of this sample code for an identical CDR3. The chain links TRBV18 to TRBJ2-5; D might be TRBD2 (6 bases). The V gene lost 3 bases and the J gene lost 3 bases, with 8 bases spanning the gap. In germline, CDR1 is KGHSH, CDR2 LQKENI. This CDR3 comprises 13 residues. DNA for the CDR3: TGTGCCAGCTCACCGTGGGGGGAAGAGACCCAGTACTTC. Residues: CASSPWGEETQYF.

The chain recombines TRBV24-1 with TRBJ2-1; no clear D gene. V gave up 4 bases and J gave up 6 bases, with 6 bases separating them. The germline V gene has CDR1 KGHDR and CDR2 SFDVKD. The CDR3 runs 12 residues. CDR3 DNA sequence: TGTGCCACCAGTGAGAACACCAATGAGCAGTTCTTC. It specifies CATSENTNEQFF.